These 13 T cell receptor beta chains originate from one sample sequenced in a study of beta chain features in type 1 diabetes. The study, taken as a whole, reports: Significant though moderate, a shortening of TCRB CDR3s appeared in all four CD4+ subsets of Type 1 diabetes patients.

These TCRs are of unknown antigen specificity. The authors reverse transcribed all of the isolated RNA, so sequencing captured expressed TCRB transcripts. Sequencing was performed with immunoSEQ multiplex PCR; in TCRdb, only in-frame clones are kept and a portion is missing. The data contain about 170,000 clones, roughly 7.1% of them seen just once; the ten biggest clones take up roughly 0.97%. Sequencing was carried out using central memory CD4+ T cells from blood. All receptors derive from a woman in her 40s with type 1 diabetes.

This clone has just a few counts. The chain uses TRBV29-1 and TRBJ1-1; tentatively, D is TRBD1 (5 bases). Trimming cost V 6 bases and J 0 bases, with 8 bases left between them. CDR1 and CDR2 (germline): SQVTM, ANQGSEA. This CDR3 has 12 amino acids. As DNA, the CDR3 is TGCAGCGTCAGGGATCTGAACACTGAAGCTTTCTTT. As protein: CSVRDLNTEAFF. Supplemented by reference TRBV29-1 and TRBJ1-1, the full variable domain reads SAVISQKPSRDICQRGTSLTIQCQVDSQVTMMFWYRQQPGQSLTLIATANQGSEATYESGFVIDKFPISRPNLTFSTLTVSNMSPEDSSIYLCSVRDLNTEAFFGQGTRLTVV.

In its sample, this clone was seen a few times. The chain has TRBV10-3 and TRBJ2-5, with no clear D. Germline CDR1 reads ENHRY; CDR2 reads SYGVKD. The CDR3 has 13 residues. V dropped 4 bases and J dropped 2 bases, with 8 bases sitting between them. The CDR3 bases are TGTGCCATCAGTGCCCCCTTTCAAGAGACCCAGTACTTC. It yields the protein CAISAPFQETQYF.

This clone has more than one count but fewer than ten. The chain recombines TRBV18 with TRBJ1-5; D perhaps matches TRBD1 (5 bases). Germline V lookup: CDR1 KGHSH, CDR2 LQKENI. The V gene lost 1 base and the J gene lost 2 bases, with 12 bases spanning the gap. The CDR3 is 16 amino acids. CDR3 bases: TGTGCCAGCTCACCACGGGGCGGGGAAGGCAATCAGCCCCAGCATTTT. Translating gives CASSPRGGEGNQPQHF.

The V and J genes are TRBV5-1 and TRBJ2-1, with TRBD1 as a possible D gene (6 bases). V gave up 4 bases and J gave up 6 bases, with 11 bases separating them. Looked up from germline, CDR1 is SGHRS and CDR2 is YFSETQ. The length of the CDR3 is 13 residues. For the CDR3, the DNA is TGCGCCAGCAGCAGAGACAGGCCCAATGAGCAGTTCTTC. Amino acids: CASSRDRPNEQFF. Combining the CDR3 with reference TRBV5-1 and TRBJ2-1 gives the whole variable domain KAGVTQTPRYLIKTRGQQVTLSCSPISGHRSVSWYQQTPGQGLQFLFEYFSETQRNKGNFPGRFSGRQFSNSRSEMNVSTLELGDSALYLCASSRDRPNEQFFGPGTRLTVL.

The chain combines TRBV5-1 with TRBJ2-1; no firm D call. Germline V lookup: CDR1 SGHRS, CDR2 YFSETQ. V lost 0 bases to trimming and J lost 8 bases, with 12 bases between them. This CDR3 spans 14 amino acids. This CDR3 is CASSLAEAGDEQFF. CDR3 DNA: TGCGCCAGCAGCTTGGCCGAGGCCGGAGATGAGCAGTTCTTC.

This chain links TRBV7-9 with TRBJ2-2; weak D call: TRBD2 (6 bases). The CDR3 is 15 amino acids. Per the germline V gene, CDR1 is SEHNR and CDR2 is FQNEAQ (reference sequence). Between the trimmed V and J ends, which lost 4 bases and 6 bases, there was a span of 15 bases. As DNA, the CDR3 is TGTGCCAGCAGCTCCCCCGGGGGAAGCTCCGGGGAGCTGTTTTTT. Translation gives CASSSPGGSSGELFF.

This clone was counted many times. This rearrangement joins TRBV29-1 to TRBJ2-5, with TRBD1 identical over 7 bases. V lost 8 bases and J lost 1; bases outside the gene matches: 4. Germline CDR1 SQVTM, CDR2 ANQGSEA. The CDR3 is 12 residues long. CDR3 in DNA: TGCAGCATTCGACAGGGCCAAGAGACCCAGTACTTC. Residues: CSIRQGQETQYF.

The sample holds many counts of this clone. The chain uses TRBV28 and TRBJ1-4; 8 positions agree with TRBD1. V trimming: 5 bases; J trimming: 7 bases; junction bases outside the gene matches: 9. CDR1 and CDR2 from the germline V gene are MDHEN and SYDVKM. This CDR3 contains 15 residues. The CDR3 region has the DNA TGTGCCAGCAGTCTTCCCGAGACAGGGGCTGAAAAACTGTTTTTT. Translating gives CASSLPETGAEKLFF.

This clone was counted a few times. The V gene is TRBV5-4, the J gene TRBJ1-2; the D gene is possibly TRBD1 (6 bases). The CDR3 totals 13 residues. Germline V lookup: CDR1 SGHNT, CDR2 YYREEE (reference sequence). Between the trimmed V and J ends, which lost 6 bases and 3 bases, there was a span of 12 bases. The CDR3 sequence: CASTRTAYYGYTF. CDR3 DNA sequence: TGTGCCAGCACCCGGACAGCTTACTATGGCTACACCTTC. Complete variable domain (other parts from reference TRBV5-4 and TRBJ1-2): ETGVTQSPTHLIKTRGQQVTLRCSSQSGHNTVSWYQQALGQGPQFIFQYYREEENGRGNFPPRFSGLQFPNYSSELNVNALELDDSALYLCASTRTAYYGYTFGSGTRLTVV.

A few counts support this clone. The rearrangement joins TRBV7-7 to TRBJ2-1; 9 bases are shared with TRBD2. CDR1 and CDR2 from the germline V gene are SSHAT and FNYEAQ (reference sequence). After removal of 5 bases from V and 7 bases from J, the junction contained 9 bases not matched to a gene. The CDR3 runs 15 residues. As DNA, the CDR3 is TGTGCCAGCAGCGCCGGGACTAGCCAGGTGAATGAGCAGTTCTTC. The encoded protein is CASSAGTSQVNEQFF.

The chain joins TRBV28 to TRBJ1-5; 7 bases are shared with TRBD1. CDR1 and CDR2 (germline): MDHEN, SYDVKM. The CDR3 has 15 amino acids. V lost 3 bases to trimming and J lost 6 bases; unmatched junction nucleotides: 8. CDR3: CASSLPTGVGQPQHF. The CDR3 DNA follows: TGTGCCAGCAGTTTGCCCACAGGGGTGGGTCAGCCCCAGCATTTT.

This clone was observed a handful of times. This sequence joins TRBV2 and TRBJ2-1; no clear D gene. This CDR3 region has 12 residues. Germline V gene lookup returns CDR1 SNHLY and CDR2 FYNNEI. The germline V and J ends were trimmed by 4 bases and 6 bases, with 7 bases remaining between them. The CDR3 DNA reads TGTGCCAGCAGTGCCAGCGTCAATGAGCAGTTCTTC. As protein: CASSASVNEQFF.

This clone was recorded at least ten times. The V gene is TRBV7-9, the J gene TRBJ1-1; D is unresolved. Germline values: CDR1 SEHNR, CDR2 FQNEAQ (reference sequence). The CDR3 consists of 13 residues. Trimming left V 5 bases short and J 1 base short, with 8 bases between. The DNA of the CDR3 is TGTGCCAGCAGCAACGCAGGGAACACTGAAGCTTTCTTT. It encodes CASSNAGNTEAFF.